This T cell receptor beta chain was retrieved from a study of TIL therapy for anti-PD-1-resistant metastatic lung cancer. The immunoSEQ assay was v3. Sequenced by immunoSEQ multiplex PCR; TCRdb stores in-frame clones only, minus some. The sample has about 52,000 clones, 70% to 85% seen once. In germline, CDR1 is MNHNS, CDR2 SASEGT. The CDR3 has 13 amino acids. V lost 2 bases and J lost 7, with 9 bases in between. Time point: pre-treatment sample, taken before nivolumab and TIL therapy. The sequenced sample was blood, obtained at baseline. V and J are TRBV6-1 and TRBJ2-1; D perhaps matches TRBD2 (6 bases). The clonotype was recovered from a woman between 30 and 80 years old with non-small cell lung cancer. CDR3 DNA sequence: TGTGCCAGCAGTGAAAGGGGACTTAATGAGCAGTTCTTC. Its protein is CASSERGLNEQFF.